Below, 4 T cell receptor beta chains from the same sample are listed, as sequenced in a study of T cell repertoires in cytomegalovirus infection. No antigen has been identified for these receptors. Each CDR3 protein gets one entry after TCRdb re-called the reads with MiXCR. The table has 250,000 to 300,000 distinct CDR3 sequences, around 20% seen once. Material: cultured PBMCs, obtained from culture after CMV antigen stimulation. These receptors all stem from a human donor in good health (CMV status not recorded). Some clones in this sample may be carry-over from other donors' samples.

This clonotype was seen at least ten times. The chain uses TRBV7-2 and TRBJ1-1; 8 nucleotides align to TRBD1. J lost 2 bases, V lost 5 bases, and 4 bases had no gene match. The length of the CDR3 is 14 residues. Per the germline V gene, CDR1 is SGHTA and CDR2 is FQGNSA. The CDR3 DNA reads TGTGCCAGCAGCCAGGGACAGGCTAACACTGAAGCTTTCTTT. This codes for CASSQGQANTEAFF.

This clonotype showed up just a few times. This chain links TRBV12-3 or TRBV12-4 with TRBJ2-5; 12 bases line up with TRBD2. J was trimmed by 0 bases and V by 6 bases; bases with no gene match: 8. The CDR3 runs to 17 residues. CDR3 nucleotide sequence: TGTGCCAGCAGCCGGCTCGGACTAGCGGGATACCAAGAGACCCAGTACTTC. It codes for CASSRLGLAGYQETQYF.

The J gene is TRBJ2-3, the V gene TRBV7-9; 8 nucleotides line up with TRBD2. The CDR3 totals 17 residues. Losses at the gene ends were 4 bases for V and 0 bases for J; bases not matched to a gene: 9. Germline CDR1 and CDR2: SEHNR and FQNEAQ (reference sequence). In DNA, the CDR3 is TGTGCCAGCAGCTCTTCTCCGACTAGCGCCAGCACAGATACGCAGTATTTT. This sequence encodes CASSSSPTSASTDTQYF.

Ten or more counts support this clonotype. Its ends do not fully match the called genes, so a read error is possible. The chain has TRBV7-7 and TRBJ2-3; possible D gene TRBD1, 6 bases. Germline CDR1 SSHAT, CDR2 FNYEAQ (reference sequence). CDR3 length equals 13 residues. The CDR3 is CASSMRGTDTQYF. The CDR3 DNA sequence: TGTGCTAGCAGCATGAGGGGGACAGATACGCAGTATTTT. Full variable domain (missing parts from reference TRBV7-7 and TRBJ2-3): GAGVSQSPRYKVTKRGQDVTLRCDPISSHATLYWYQQALGQGPEFLTYFNYEAQPDKSGLPSDRFSAERPEGSISTLTIQRTEQRDSAMYRCASSMRGTDTQYFGPGTRLTVL.